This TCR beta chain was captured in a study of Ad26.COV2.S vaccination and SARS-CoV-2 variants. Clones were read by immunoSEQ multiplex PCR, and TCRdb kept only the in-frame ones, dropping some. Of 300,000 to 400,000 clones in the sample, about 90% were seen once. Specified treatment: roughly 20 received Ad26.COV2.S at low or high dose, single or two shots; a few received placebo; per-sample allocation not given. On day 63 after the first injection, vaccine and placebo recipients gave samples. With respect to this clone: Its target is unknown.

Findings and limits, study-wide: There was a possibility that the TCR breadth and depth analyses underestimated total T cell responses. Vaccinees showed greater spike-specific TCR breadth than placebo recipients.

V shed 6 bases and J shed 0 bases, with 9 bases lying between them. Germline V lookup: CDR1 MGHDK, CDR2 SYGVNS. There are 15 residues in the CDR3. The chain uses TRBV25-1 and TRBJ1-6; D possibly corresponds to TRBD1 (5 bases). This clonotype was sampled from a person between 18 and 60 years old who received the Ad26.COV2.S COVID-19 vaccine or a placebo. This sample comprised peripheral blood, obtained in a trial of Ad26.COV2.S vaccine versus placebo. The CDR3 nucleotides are TGTGCCAGCAGGGACACTTACTCCTATAATTCACCCCTCCACTTT. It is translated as CASRDTYSYNSPLHF. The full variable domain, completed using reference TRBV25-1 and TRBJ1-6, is EADIYQTPRYLVIGTGKKITLECSQTMGHDKMYWYQQDPGMELHLIHYSYGVNSTEKGDLSSESTVSRIRTEHFPLTLESARPSHTSQYLCASRDTYSYNSPLHFGNGTRLTVT.